This section outlines one TCR beta chain sequence together with its context. The antigen is not known. The data stem from a study of Graves' ophthalmopathy and Graves' hyperthyroidism. Study summary: Researchers obtained peripheral blood at initial diagnosis, before any treatment had begun.

CDR3 regions of TCR beta were amplified from RNA transcripts. The library came from an HTBI-primed first-round RT-PCR and a second-round multiplex PCR. TCRdb fed the multiplex PCR reads into MiXCR, producing one record per CDR3 protein. Of about 740,000 distinct CDR3 sequences in the sample, 40% were seen once. Clinicians diagnosed using symptoms, serum thyroxine, TRAb, thyroid ultrasound and orbital computed tomography. Germline-derived CDR1 and CDR2 are SGHNT and YYREEE (reference sequence). The CDR3 loop spans 18 amino acids. The V and J ends lost 4 bases and 2 bases, in that order; junction bases with no gene match: 17. Findings and limits, study-wide: Among thyroid clonotypes expanded above 0.001 frequency, most also appeared in blood. Ophthalmopathy was separated from stable hyperthyroidism by a 13-signature model with around 88% sensitivity and about 79% specificity.

V gene TRBV5-4 combines with J gene TRBJ2-5; TRBD2 agrees at 7 bases. The sequencing input was peripheral blood. The receptor was derived from an adult man with Graves' ophthalmopathy. The CDR3 nucleotides read TGTGCCAGCAGCGTTGAGTACCCGGGGGGACGGGGGCAAGAGACCCAGTACTTC. It yields the protein CASSVEYPGGRGQETQYF.